This T cell receptor beta chain was recovered during a study of T cell clones after liver transplantation. Study as a whole: TCRbeta sequencing after a pre-transplant mixed lymphocyte reaction identified graft-donor-reactive clones, later tracked in post-transplant blood. Study-wide results and caveats: Graft donor-reactive T cells possibly entered the graft instead of undergoing deletion. Donor-reactive sequences fell more than third party-reactive ones, suggesting partial deletion.

Produced via immunoSEQ multiplex PCR; TCRdb's table is partial and in-frame only. Of about 50,000 clones listed, 55% to 85% were seen once; the top ten hold about a tenth. Note on this clone: The target antigen is unknown.

Trimming at V came to 3 bases and at J to 6 bases, leaving 8 bases not matched to a gene. This CDR3 is 15 amino acids long. Per germline, CDR1 SGHDN and CDR2 FVKESK. The source is a human patient who received a liver transplant. Some T cells may trace back to the graft donor. This sequence joins TRBV14 and TRBJ1-1; 9 positions agree with TRBD1. The sample was CD4+ T cells from blood, taken 54 months after liver transplant. CDR3 in DNA: TGTGCCAGCAGCCAGGGACAGGGAGGGGGCCCTGAAGCTTTCTTT. Translated: CASSQGQGGGPEAFF.